Sequencing of this TCR beta chain was carried out in a study of post-analysis software for immune sequencing data. Study observations and caveats: Controls had lower frequencies than patients of about 5 TRBV segments, which included TRBV5-6, TRBV5-1 and TRBV20-1. Normalized Chao1 diversity was significantly lower in multiple sclerosis patients than in controls.

This clonotype has a handful of counts. As yet, its antigen is unknown. Unique molecular identifiers tagged the TCR beta cDNA libraries. One entry per CDR3 protein results from TCRdb running MiXCR on the PCR reads. The table records roughly 430,000 distinct CDR3 sequences, 39% of them present only once. CDR3 length equals 15 residues. V dropped 6 bases and J dropped 5 bases, with 19 bases sitting between them. CDR1 and CDR2 from the germline V gene are MNHEY and SVGAGI. The clonotype comes from a girl aged 2 to 9 with multiple sclerosis. Sequences were obtained from blood. This chain links TRBV6-5 with TRBJ1-2, with D maybe TRBD1 (5 bases). CDR3 in amino acids: CASSPDDSGVYGYTF. The DNA for the CDR3 is TGTGCCAGCAGCCCCGACGACAGTGGAGTTTATGGCTACACCTTC.